A selection of T cell receptor beta chains follows, all from one sample in a study of post-analysis software for immune sequencing data. TCRdb independently ran MiXCR on the PCR reads; one entry per CDR3 protein. Here the sample spans roughly 730,000 distinct CDR3 sequences, approximately 30% being singletons. Sequencing was done on a sample of blood. These receptors all stem from a girl aged 10 to 17 with multiple sclerosis. Both conserved end residues are part of each CDR3. D genes are given only for firm matches. The size of a clone is reported for some rows only, either as once, few or many, or as a class for expanded clones.

d_gene,abundance,v_gene,j_gene,CDR3nt,CDR3aa
-,-,TRBV28,TRBJ1-2,TGTGCCAGCAGACGTACCCCTCTGGCTCGGGGCTACACCTTC,CASRRTPLARGYTF
-,-,TRBV10-2,TRBJ1-3,TGCGCCAGCAGTCCGGACGCCACAGGTCGCACCATATATTTT,CASSPDATGRTIYF
TRBD2,-,TRBV18,TRBJ2-1,TGTGCCAGCTCGCCGACTAGCGGGGCGCCATACAATGAGCAGTTCTTC,CASSPTSGAPYNEQFF
-,-,TRBV6-5,TRBJ1-1,TGTGCCAGCAGTTCCCTCCGGGACGGAAGAACTGAAGCTTTCTTT,CASSSLRDGRTEAFF
TRBD2,few,TRBV4-3,TRBJ2-7,TGCGCCAGCAGCCAAGCACTATCGGGACTAGCGGTCTACGAGCAGTACTTC,CASSQALSGLAVYEQYF
-,-,TRBV11-2,TRBJ2-1,TGTGCCAGCAGCTTAACGGGGTACTCCTACAATGAGCAGTTCTTC,CASSLTGYSYNEQFF
TRBD2,-,TRBV29-1,TRBJ2-5,TGCAGCGTTGCATTAGCGGGAATGGAGACCCAGTACTTC,CSVALAGMETQYF
-,-,TRBV3-1,TRBJ1-1,TGTGCCAGCAGCCTGAAGACGAGTGGGACTGAAGCTTTCTTT,CASSLKTSGTEAFF
-,many,TRBV5-1,TRBJ2-5,TGCGCCAGCAGCCACAGGGAGGAGACCCAGTACTTC,CASSHREETQYF
-,-,TRBV6-2/TRBV6-3,TRBJ2-7,TGTGCCCGCAGTTACCCCGGGACTGCCCCCTACGAGCAGTACTTC,CARSYPGTAPYEQYF